The 16 T cell receptor beta chains presented below share a single source sample, sequenced in a study of blood T cell repertoires in COVID-19. The protocol was immunoSEQ multiplex PCR, while the TCRdb copy is restricted to in-frame clones and leaves out a portion. The data hold over 85,000 clones, with about 85% observed a single time. Sequenced sample: peripheral blood. These receptors were taken from a man in his sixties or seventies with acute or convalescent COVID-19.

This clone was recorded only once. The rearrangement uses TRBV4-1 and TRBJ1-4; D may be TRBD1 (5 bases). The CDR3 sequence is 17 residues long. The V gene lost 2 bases and the J gene lost 3 bases, with 16 bases spanning the gap. Per the germline V gene, CDR1 is MGHRA and CDR2 is YSYEKL. This CDR3 reads CASSQPNPTAPNEKLFF. CDR3 coding DNA: TGCGCCAGCAGCCAACCGAATCCGACAGCGCCTAATGAAAAACTGTTTTTT.

J is TRBJ2-6 and V is TRBV10-3; 8 nucleotides match TRBD1. The junction had 12 bases not matched to a gene; V was cut back by 3 bases and J by 2 bases. The CDR3 is 19 residues long. Per the germline V gene, CDR1 is ENHRY and CDR2 is SYGVKD. The CDR3, as DNA: TGTGCCATCAGTGATCCTAACAGGGGGGAAAGGGCTGGGGCCAACGTCCTGACTTTC. Protein sequence: CAISDPNRGERAGANVLTF.

This clone was observed once. The chain is built from TRBV5-1 and TRBJ2-1; 8 nucleotides agree with TRBD2. The ends lost 4 bases at V and 6 bases at J; junction bases unmatched: 18. CDR3 length equals 18 residues. Looked up from germline, CDR1 is SGHRS and CDR2 is YFSETQ. For the CDR3, the DNA is TGCGCCAGCAGCCCGCAAGTTTCAAGCATAGCGGGGCGCAATGAGCAGTTCTTC. Translation gives CASSPQVSSIAGRNEQFF.

The genes are TRBV19 and TRBJ2-7; D possibly corresponds to TRBD1 (5 bases). Per the germline V gene, CDR1 is LNHDA and CDR2 is SQIVND (reference sequence). V was cut by 5 bases and J by 2 bases, with 7 bases left in between. The CDR3 totals 12 residues. CDR3 sequence (DNA): TGTGCCAGTAGTGACAGAACCTACGAGCAGTACTTC. Amino acids: CASSDRTYEQYF.

J is TRBJ1-2 and V is TRBV3-1 (or the pseudogene TRBV3-2); 8 nucleotides match TRBD1. Trimming at V came to 2 bases and at J to 4 bases, leaving 6 bases not matched to a gene. The CDR3 extends over 15 amino acids. Germline CDR1 and CDR2: LGHDT and YNNKEL (reference sequence). This chain's CDR3 is CASSQPDRGGYGYTF. The DNA of the CDR3 is TGTGCCAGCAGCCAACCCGACAGGGGCGGCTATGGCTACACCTTC.

V and J are TRBV5-1 and TRBJ2-7; a weak D match, TRBD1 (6 bases). Germline loops: CDR1 SGHRS, CDR2 YFSETQ. Trimming left V 4 bases short and J 2 bases short, with 13 bases between. This CDR3 has 14 amino acids. CDR3 region: CASSGGDGTYEQYF. The CDR3 coding sequence is TGCGCCAGCAGCGGGGGCGACGGTACCTACGAGCAGTACTTC.

The chain couples TRBV2 to TRBJ2-5; a weak D match, TRBD1 (5 bases). V lost 5 bases to trimming and J lost 9 bases, with 16 bases between them. CDR3 length equals 13 residues. CDR1 and CDR2 (germline): SNHLY, FYNNEI. The CDR3 coding sequence is TGTGCCAGCAGTTACTCCTCCGCAGGGTCCCAGTACTTC. The encoded protein is CASSYSSAGSQYF.

The gene calls are TRBV28 and TRBJ1-5; D gene unclear. V lost 8 bases, J lost 0 bases, and 14 bases lay in between. Germline loops: CDR1 MDHEN, CDR2 SYDVKM. CDR3 size: 15 residues. In DNA, the CDR3 is TGTGCCAGCTGGCGCAGAACTAATAGCAATCAGCCCCAGCATTTT. Protein product: CASWRRTNSNQPQHF.

The chain combines TRBV3-1 (or the pseudogene TRBV3-2) with TRBJ2-1; tentatively, D is TRBD1 (6 bases). CDR3 size: 14 residues. The ends were cut back, 4 bases at V and 8 bases at J, with 15 bases in the middle. The V gene's germline CDR1 is LGHDT and CDR2 YNNKEL (reference sequence). The CDR3 region has the DNA TGTGCCAGCAGCCCTACGACAGGTGTCGATGAGCAGTTCTTC. It yields the protein CASSPTTGVDEQFF.

DNA of the CDR3: TGTGCTAGTGGTTTAGGGACAGGGGGTATCGGGGAGCTGTTTTTT. Translation: CASGLGTGGIGELFF. This chain connects TRBV12-5 to TRBJ2-2; 11 bases match TRBD1. Per the germline V gene, CDR1 is LGHNT and CDR2 is FRNRAP. The CDR3 extends over 15 amino acids. V lost 3 bases to trimming and J lost 7 bases; unmatched junction nucleotides: 4.

This clone was seen only a few times. The chain has TRBV12-2 and TRBJ1-2. TRBV12-2 is assigned pseudogene status. This CDR3 has 14 amino acids. The DNA of the CDR3 is TGTGCAAGTCGCTTAGGTACTCTAAACTATGGCTACACCTTC. Translation gives CASRLGTLNYGYTF.

The chain has TRBV2 and TRBJ2-1, with TRBD2 as a possible D gene (6 bases). V shed 6 bases and J shed 5 bases, with 14 bases lying between them. Germline V CDR1 and CDR2: SNHLY, FYNNEI. The length of the CDR3 is 14 residues. CDR3 amino acids: CASRGGVGNNEQFF. For the CDR3, the DNA is TGTGCCAGCAGGGGCGGGGTTGGAAACAATGAGCAGTTCTTC.

The DNA of the CDR3 is TGTGCCAGTAGTATCCAGGACAGGGGGGCCCAAGAGACCCAGTACTTC. It yields the protein CASSIQDRGAQETQYF. V gene TRBV19 combines with J gene TRBJ2-5; 10 bases match TRBD1. The V and J ends lost 3 bases and 1 base, in that order; junction bases with no gene match: 5. The germline V gene encodes CDR1 LNHDA and CDR2 SQIVND (reference sequence). The CDR3 extends over 16 amino acids.

This clone was found once. The rearrangement joins TRBV5-4 to TRBJ2-2; 7 bases are shared with TRBD2. Germline assignment: CDR1 SGHNT and CDR2 YYREEE (reference sequence). J was trimmed by 0 bases and V by 4 bases; bases with no gene match: 6. CDR3 size: 16 residues. The CDR3 reads CASSINRGANTGELFF. CDR3 nucleotide sequence: TGTGCCAGCAGCATAAATCGGGGGGCGAACACCGGGGAGCTGTTTTTT.

Here the CDR3 DNA reads TGTGCCAGCAACCCTGTAGGGGGTGGGGAGACCCAGTACTTC. This codes for CASNPVGGGETQYF. The chain uses TRBV27 and TRBJ2-5, with D maybe TRBD1 (6 bases). Germline V gene sequence: CDR1 MNHEY, CDR2 SMNVEV (reference sequence). CDR3 length equals 14 residues. V was shortened by 7 bases and J by 5 bases, with 17 bases between the two germline ends.

The rearrangement uses TRBV11-2 and TRBJ1-1, with a possible D match to TRBD1 (6 bases). The CDR3 totals 16 residues. Per germline, CDR1 SGHAT and CDR2 FQNNGV. V lost 2 bases to trimming and J lost 0 bases, with 13 bases between them. CDR3 region: CASSLSSRGMNTEAFF. DNA of the CDR3: TGTGCCAGCAGCTTAAGCTCCAGGGGCATGAACACTGAAGCTTTCTTT.